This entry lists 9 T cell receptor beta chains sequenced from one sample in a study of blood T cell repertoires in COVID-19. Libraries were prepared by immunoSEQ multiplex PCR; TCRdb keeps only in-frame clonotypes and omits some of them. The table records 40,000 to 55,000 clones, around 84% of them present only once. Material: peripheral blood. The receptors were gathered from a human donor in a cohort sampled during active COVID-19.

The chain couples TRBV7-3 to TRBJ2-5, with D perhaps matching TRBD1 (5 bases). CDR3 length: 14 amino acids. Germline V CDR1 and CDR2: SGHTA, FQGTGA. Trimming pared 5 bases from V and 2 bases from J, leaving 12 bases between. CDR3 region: CASSPKQGQETQYF. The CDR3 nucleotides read TGTGCCAGCAGCCCCAAGCAGGGTCAAGAGACCCAGTACTTC.

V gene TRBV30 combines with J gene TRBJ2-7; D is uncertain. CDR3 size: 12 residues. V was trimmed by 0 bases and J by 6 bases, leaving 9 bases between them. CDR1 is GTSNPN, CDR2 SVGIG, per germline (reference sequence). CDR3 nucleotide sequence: TGTGCCTGGAGTGTACCAGGATCCGAGCAGTACTTC. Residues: CAWSVPGSEQYF.

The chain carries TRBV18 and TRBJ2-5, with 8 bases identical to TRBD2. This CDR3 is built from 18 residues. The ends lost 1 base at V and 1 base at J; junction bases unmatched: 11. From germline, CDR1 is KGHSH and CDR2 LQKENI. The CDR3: CASSPLATPGGFQETQYF. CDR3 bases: TGTGCCAGCTCACCACTAGCAACTCCGGGAGGGTTCCAAGAGACCCAGTACTTC.

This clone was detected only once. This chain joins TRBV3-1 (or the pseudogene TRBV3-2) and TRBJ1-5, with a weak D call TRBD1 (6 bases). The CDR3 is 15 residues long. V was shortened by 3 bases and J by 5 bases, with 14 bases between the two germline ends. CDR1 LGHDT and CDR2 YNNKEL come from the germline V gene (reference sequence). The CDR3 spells CASSHSDSGDQPQHF. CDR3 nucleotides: TGTGCCAGCAGCCACTCGGACAGTGGGGATCAGCCCCAGCATTTT.

This CDR3 reads CASSFGAGAPTYEQYF. The CDR3 DNA reads TGTGCCAGCAGTTTCGGAGCGGGAGCCCCAACCTACGAGCAGTACTTC. The chain joins TRBV27 to TRBJ2-7; 8 nucleotides match TRBD2. This CDR3 has 16 amino acids. Germline CDR1 is MNHEY and CDR2 is SMNVEV (reference sequence). J gave up 2 bases and V 3 bases, and 9 bases lay outside the gene matches.

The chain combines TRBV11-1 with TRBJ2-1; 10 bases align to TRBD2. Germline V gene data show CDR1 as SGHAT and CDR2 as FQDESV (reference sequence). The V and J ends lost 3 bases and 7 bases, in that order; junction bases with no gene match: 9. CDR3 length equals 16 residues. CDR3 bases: TGTGCCAGCAGCTTTTCAGCGGGAGGGGAACAAAATGAGCAGTTCTTC. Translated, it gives CASSFSAGGEQNEQFF. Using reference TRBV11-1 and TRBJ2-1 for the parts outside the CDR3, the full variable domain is EAEVAQSPRYKITEKSQAVAFWCDPISGHATLYWYRQILGQGPELLVQFQDESVVDDSQLPKDRFSAERLKGVDSTLKIQPAELGDSAMYLCASSFSAGGEQNEQFFGPGTRLTVL.

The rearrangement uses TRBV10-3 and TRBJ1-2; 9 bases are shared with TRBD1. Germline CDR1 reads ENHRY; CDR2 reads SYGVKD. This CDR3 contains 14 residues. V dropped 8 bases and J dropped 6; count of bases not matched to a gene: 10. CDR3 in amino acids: CAIQPGTGYDGYTF. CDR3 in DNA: TGTGCCATCCAGCCGGGGACAGGGTATGATGGCTACACCTTC.

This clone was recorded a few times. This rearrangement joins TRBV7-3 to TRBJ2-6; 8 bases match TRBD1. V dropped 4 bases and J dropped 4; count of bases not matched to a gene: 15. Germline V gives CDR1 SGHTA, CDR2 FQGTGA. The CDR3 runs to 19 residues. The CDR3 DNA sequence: TGTGCCAGCAGCTCTCCCACCGGGACAGGTGACCGAGGGGCCAACGTCCTGACTTTC. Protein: CASSSPTGTGDRGANVLTF.

The DNA for the CDR3 is TGTGCCAGCAGCCAGCAGGGTAGGTTCGATGAGCAGTTCTTC. Translation gives CASSQQGRFDEQFF. The chain couples TRBV7-8 to TRBJ2-1; D is perhaps TRBD1 (5 bases). The CDR3 is 14 amino acids. Trimming removed 5 bases from V and 8 bases from J, with 16 bases in between. The germline V gene encodes CDR1 SGHVS and CDR2 FQNEAQ.